The text below deals with one T cell receptor beta chain. In the source study's methods: Nucleated cell counts were estimated from reference gene primer amplification. Data came from immunoSEQ multiplex PCR; TCRdb stores just in-frame clones and leaves some out. D and trimming come from the DNA, and the V and J calls and clone size come from that table. The table includes some 230,000 clones, about 88% detected once. The CDR3 totals 16 residues. The germline gives CDR1 KGHDR, CDR2 SFDVKD. After removal of 3 bases from V and 2 bases from J, the junction contained 5 bases not matched to a gene. The record originates from a study of blood T cell repertoires in COVID-19. Study summary: The cDNA or gDNA used as material had been derived from T cells, B-cell-depleted T cells, or PBMCs.

This TCR was sampled from a woman aged 45-60 years with COVID-19, enrolled during active disease. The sample consisted of peripheral blood. The chain is built from TRBV24-1 and TRBJ2-1; 8 nucleotides match TRBD1. Here the CDR3 reads CATSDVDRGPYNEQFF. The CDR3 DNA reads TGTGCCACCAGTGATGTCGACAGGGGCCCCTACAATGAGCAGTTCTTC.